The clone carrying this TCR beta chain was counted ten times or more. Its antigen is still unknown. TCRdb itself ran the 5' RACE reads through MiXCR, one entry per CDR3 protein. The sample lists under 70,000 distinct CDR3 sequences; 15% were seen once. The CDR3 is 14 amino acids. The data are from a study of early T cells in non-severe SARS-CoV-2 infection. General observations from the study: The study's VDJdb matching favored anti-spike CD8 responses and missed private and CD4 specificities.

Sequencing used whole blood, obtained at baseline. The clonotype originates from an adult who was a healthcare worker with PCR-confirmed SARS-CoV-2 infection or an uninfected control (not recorded which). J is TRBJ1-5 and V is TRBV21-1. TRBV21-1 corresponds to a pseudogene. The DNA of the CDR3 is TGTGCCAGCAACCCCGAGGGCCCCAATCAGCCCCAGCATTTT. Translation gives CASNPEGPNQPQHF.